This entry concerns a single T cell receptor (beta chain). Its antigen is unknown. Base quality data are lacking; no much larger clone is found one base away. The time point label, as the study defines it: baseline before first vaccination. Vaccinee samples were obtained from the UK trials COV001 and COV002, which included a single-blind randomized controlled phase 2/3 trial of AZD1222 (ChAdOx1 nCoV-19) in healthy adults. Trial participant PBMC samples were collected at day 0 and day 28 after the second dose for TCRbeta chain sequencing. The data derive from a study of T cell responses to AZD1222 COVID-19 vaccine (dated by TCRdb to the early 2020s). Background for the entire study: AZD1222 recipients whose second dose came at about 4 weeks and those whose second dose came at about 12 weeks were combined into one group, since spike-specific TCR depth and breadth did not differ between the two schedules. Trial participants were enrolled into age subgroups of 18-55, 56-69 and 70-plus years, which contained about 150, 27 and 61 TCR-sequenced participants, respectively. TCR sequencing was performed for approximately 240 trial participants, of whom approximately 200 were given two doses of AZD1222 and roughly 25 were given two doses of MenACWY control vaccine. Overall results and qualifications from the work: Conclusions about previously exposed vaccinees were limited because only five to seven AZD1222 recipients were SARS-CoV-2 seropositive at baseline. The 56-69-year group was small, and its depth increase did not reach significance, likely because of low power. Epitopes outside the regions mutated in the B.1.351 and B.1.1.7 variants were reportedly recognized by nearly half of the unique spike-specific TCRs. Because no day 14 peak-response samples were available, the repertoires could be characterized only after the peak T cell response. The vaccine-associated CD4 TCRs covered the entire spike protein, and the dominant responses fell in regions 160-218 and 743-854. After two AZD1222 doses, both the breadth and the depth of spike-specific TCRs were significantly higher than at day 0 and than in MenACWY recipients. Participants were mostly white British and included more females than males, and it was suggested by the authors that clonal diversity may have been underestimated.

The CDR3 regions of human TCRbeta chains were analyzed by immunosequencing. The authors' analysis ran thus. Repertoire TCRs were checked for matches against a reference library of SARS-CoV-2-specific TCRs that had been generated using the MIRA antigen-specificity platform. Breadth was defined as the fraction of unique TCRs that were SARS-CoV-2-associated, and depth was defined as the fraction of total T cells that were SARS-CoV-2-associated. Each spike-specific TCR was assigned to its reactive spike region and to a CD4 or CD8 class using the MIRA data. Log10-transformed breadth and depth values were compared by one-way ANOVA with Sidak's multiple comparisons tests. Entries here come from immuneACCESS through TCRdb and include only in-frame sequences with V and J called. Some clones fail to appear in such tables; in the studies checked, an unresolved V gene covers under half of the shortfall, and the cause of the remainder is unknown. V, J and clone size are those of that table, while D and trimming were read from the DNA. This sample has 150,000 to 200,000 clones in its table, and just under 90% of those were observed once. 5% to 7% of the sample rests with the top ten.

From its cysteine to its phenylalanine, the CDR3 spans 16 amino acids. Just the 48-base CDR3 DNA is kept, in frame starting at base 1. Unmatched junction bases come to 9, with V trimmed by 3 bases and J by 4 bases. CDR1 and CDR2 are drawn from the germline V gene (reference sequence): LGHDT, YNNKEL. Rearrangement joined TRBV3-1 (or the pseudogene TRBV3-2) to TRBJ1-2, and 9 bases in between align with TRBD1. The sample here was peripheral blood, taken on day 0 of AZD1222 vaccination. The clonotype was recovered from an adult in good health. Here the CDR3 is given as CASSQDSTTGGYGYTF. The sequenced DNA is TGTGCCAGCAGCCAGGACTCTACGACAGGGGGCTATGGCTACACCTTC.